This T cell receptor (beta chain) was identified during a study of cytomegalovirus exposure and HLA in healthy donors. It was healthy bone marrow donors who served as donors. This CDR3 has 15 residues. The germline V gene encodes CDR1 SGDLS and CDR2 YYNGEE. V was shortened by 4 bases and J by 6 bases, with 17 bases between the two germline ends. The PCR ran on 60 Vbeta and 13 Jbeta primers. The method was immunoSEQ multiplex PCR; TCRdb's version includes in-frame clones alone and lacks a portion of them. The data contain 110,000 to 150,000 clones, over 60% of them seen just once; the ten biggest clones take up about 1.7%.

The gene calls are TRBV9 and TRBJ1-5, with D hard to call. Sequencing was performed on PBMCs. The sequence was collected from a woman in her twenties or thirties in good health and CMV-seronegative. The CDR3 spells CASSITDYLGQPQHF. In DNA form, the CDR3 reads TGTGCCAGCAGCATAACGGACTACTTGGGTCAGCCCCAGCATTTT.